This is a list of T cell receptor beta chains from one sample in a study of cytomegalovirus exposure and HLA in healthy donors. Profiling relied on immunoSEQ multiplex PCR, and the TCRdb table lists in-frame clones only, not all of them. The table has some 150,000 clones, roughly three fifths seen once. The specimen was PBMCs. The receptors come from a woman in her 40s in good health and CMV-seronegative. Both conserved end residues are part of each CDR3. The D gene is left open where the match is weak.

V gene	J gene	D gene	CDR3 protein
TRBV5-1	TRBJ2-7	.	CASSLFAGVSYEQYF
TRBV30	TRBJ2-1	TRBD2	CAWSVNLAGGNEQFF
TRBV9	TRBJ2-5	TRBD2	CASSATSVETQYF
TRBV7-3	TRBJ1-1	TRBD1	CASSLAGGARLFF
TRBV28	TRBJ1-2	.	CASSLPGINYGYTF
TRBV7-9	TRBJ1-1	TRBD1	CASSPGTGGAFF
TRBV18	TRBJ1-1	.	CASSRLNLGTEAFF
TRBV5-6	TRBJ1-5	.	CASSSQGNSNQPQHF
TRBV5-6	TRBJ1-2	.	CASSQNLGYGYTF
TRBV5-1	TRBJ2-7	.	CASSLVQGLSYEQYF
TRBV7-9	TRBJ2-7	.	CASSFSASGQYF
TRBV6-5	TRBJ1-1	.	CASSYQTEAFF
TRBV30	TRBJ1-3	.	CAWSVGREDTIYF
TRBV6-6	TRBJ2-2	TRBD1	CASGQGGVRTGELFF
TRBV18	TRBJ1-2	.	CASSPIIRDYGYTF
TRBV5-4	TRBJ1-6	TRBD1	CASSAKDRYNSPLHF
TRBV6-5	TRBJ1-1	.	CATSQGRSTEAFF
TRBV10-3	TRBJ1-2	TRBD1	CAIREGTGEYYGYTF
TRBV5-6	TRBJ1-3	.	CASSLGGVSGNTIYF
TRBV5-1	TRBJ2-3	TRBD1	CASSLQDREDTQYF
TRBV4-1	TRBJ1-2	.	CASSPGKGVYGYTF
TRBV4-2	TRBJ1-1	.	CASSQEEGGGTEAFF
TRBV5-8	TRBJ1-2	TRBD1	CASSQTGGADYGYTF
TRBV7-9	TRBJ2-3	.	CASSPYQLPLNPTQYF
TRBV18	TRBJ2-3	TRBD2	CASTFDAGLAVPLQYF
TRBV7-2	TRBJ1-5	.	CASSLGLPLNQPQHF
TRBV2	TRBJ1-1	.	CASTLTERNTEAFF
TRBV5-4	TRBJ1-4	TRBD1	CASSIDRVGEKLFF
TRBV6-6	TRBJ2-4	.	CASSDRFQAKNIQYF
TRBV12-2	TRBJ2-3	.	CASRFITGGGSTDTQYF
TRBV19	TRBJ1-2	TRBD1	CASAHNRGGYGYTF
TRBV30	TRBJ1-1	.	CAWEKTALNTEAFF
TRBV7-2	TRBJ2-7	TRBD1	CASSAQTGGRYEQYF
TRBV7-9	TRBJ1-1	.	CASSPGSVGTEAFF
TRBV5-1	TRBJ1-6	.	CASSATSGVYNSPLHF
TRBV27	TRBJ2-1	TRBD1	CASSLGPGQGSSYNEQFF
TRBV6-5	TRBJ2-2	.	CASSYSIQNGRELFF
TRBV29-1	TRBJ2-2	TRBD1	CSVDRGPNPGGLFF
TRBV9	TRBJ1-1	.	CASSPFSQNTEAFF
TRBV5-4	TRBJ2-3	TRBD2	CASSLGGGADTQYF
TRBV2	TRBJ1-2	.	CASIQLLGYGYTF